This entry is about one TCR beta chain. Antigen unknown. Assay: immunoSEQ multiplex PCR; the TCRdb copy retains only in-frame clones and omits some. Among roughly 110,000 clones listed, approximately 90% were seen once. This sample stems from a study of OX40 agonist ivuxolimab in advanced cancers. Study-wide points: At 0.1 to 3.0 mg/kg, CD4+ and CD8+ blood T cells expanded clonally by week 6. Expanded clones were, on average, more numerous among CD8+ T cells than CD4+.

Trimming cost V 4 bases and J 1 base, with 15 bases left between them. Looked up from germline, CDR1 is SGHRS and CDR2 is YFSETQ. The CDR3 has 16 residues. The sample here was CD4+ or CD8+ T cells sorted from blood, taken in a trial of the OX40 agonist ivuxolimab. V and J are TRBV5-1 and TRBJ2-1, with a weak D call TRBD1 (6 bases). The TCR originated in an adult with an advanced solid tumor such as melanoma, head and neck, liver or kidney cancer. The CDR3 spells CASSLAGVGSYNEQFF. CDR3 DNA: TGCGCCAGCAGCCTCGCAGGGGTCGGGTCCTACAATGAGCAGTTCTTC. Looking up the rest from reference TRBV5-1 and TRBJ2-1 gives the full variable domain: KAGVTQTPRYLIKTRGQQVTLSCSPISGHRSVSWYQQTPGQGLQFLFEYFSETQRNKGNFPGRFSGRQFSNSRSEMNVSTLELGDSALYLCASSLAGVGSYNEQFFGPGTRLTVL.